The table lists the clone carrying this TCR beta chain with a few counts. Its antigen is unidentified. TCR beta libraries were made by quantitative 5'-RACE with molecular barcodes. TCRdb called the 5' RACE reads again in MiXCR, with one record for every CDR3 protein. The data contain fewer than 400,000 distinct CDR3 sequences, roughly 15% of them singletons. V was trimmed by 7 bases and J by 3 bases, leaving 12 bases between them. The CDR3 contains 13 residues. The V gene's germline CDR1 is SGHRS and CDR2 YFSETQ. The record originates from a study of CD8 T cells in ankylosing spondylitis. Study conclusions and caveats: Disease-linked clones bore a CD8+ phenotype and were relatively rare in peripheral blood.

The V gene is TRBV5-1, the J gene TRBJ2-3, with D tentatively TRBD2 (6 bases). The sample was blood, either unsorted or a sorted T cell fraction (not recorded which). The receptor's source is a male donor with ankylosing spondylitis or in good health (not recorded which). In DNA form, the CDR3 reads TGCGCCAGCTACGGGAGAAGGACAGATACGCAGTATTTT. This gives the protein CASYGRRTDTQYF.